One and the same sample provided the 30 T cell receptor beta chains below, sequenced in a study of T cells after yellow fever vaccination. TCRdb recomputed calls from the 5' RACE reads with MiXCR, one row per CDR3 protein. The table has around 320,000 distinct CDR3 sequences, 4% to 5.5% seen once. This material consisted of PBMCs, taken 15 days after the yellow fever booster vaccination. The receptor set was obtained from a man younger than 30 who received the YFV17D yellow fever vaccine.

The table lists this clonotype with a few counts. The chain carries TRBV7-8 and TRBJ2-1; 7 nucleotides align to TRBD1. Per the germline V gene, CDR1 is SGHVS and CDR2 is FQNEAQ. There are 14 residues in the CDR3. The V segment lost 4 bases and the J segment 6 bases; nucleotides outside the gene matches: 6. In DNA form, the CDR3 reads TGTGCCAGCAGCTCAATTGACAGGGCCAATGAGCAGTTCTTC. Translation gives CASSSIDRANEQFF.

At least ten counts were recorded for this clonotype. The V call is TRBV7-2, the J call TRBJ2-3; 9 bases align to TRBD2. From germline, CDR1 is SGHTA and CDR2 FQGNSA. V shed 7 bases and J 7 bases; nucleotides not matched to a gene: 6. This CDR3 region has 13 residues. In nucleotides, the CDR3 is TGTGCCAGCACCGCTGGACTAGCGTATACGCAGTATTTT. Its protein product is CASTAGLAYTQYF.

The V call is TRBV6-2 or TRBV6-3, the J call TRBJ1-2; D is perhaps TRBD1 (5 bases). Trimming took 6 bases from V and 3 from J, leaving 17 bases between them. Per germline, CDR1 MNHEY and CDR2 SVGEGT. The CDR3 has 15 residues. The CDR3 DNA follows: TGTGCCAGCAGGACCACGTCGGGGGGAGACTATGGCTACACCTTC. This codes for CASRTTSGGDYGYTF.

This clonotype came up many times. This chain links TRBV27 with TRBJ1-1; the D is unclear. CDR1 is MNHEY and CDR2 is SMNVEV in the germline V gene (reference sequence). Trimming took 7 bases from V and 0 from J, leaving 21 bases between them. The CDR3 covers 17 residues. The CDR3 bases are TGTGCCAGCAAAAGCGGCGTTGCCAGCGGACTGAACACTGAAGCTTTCTTT. It codes for CASKSGVASGLNTEAFF.

This clonotype appeared many times. This rearrangement joins TRBV20-1 to TRBJ1-1; D not certain. The germline V gene encodes CDR1 DFQATT and CDR2 SNEGSKA (reference sequence). This CDR3 spans 12 amino acids. Trimming shortened V by 1 base and J by 1 base, and 4 bases separated the two germline ends. The CDR3 here is CSARAPNTEAFF. In nucleotides, the CDR3 is TGCAGTGCTAGAGCCCCGAACACTGAAGCTTTCTTT.

This clonotype was recorded many times. The chain links TRBV9 to TRBJ2-3; 9 bases are shared with TRBD2. V shed 0 bases and J 5 bases; nucleotides not matched to a gene: 4. Germline V gene sequence: CDR1 SGDLS, CDR2 YYNGEE. This CDR3 is 15 amino acids long. This CDR3 is CASSVAAGGGDTQYF. In DNA, the CDR3 is TGTGCCAGCAGCGTAGCAGCGGGGGGTGGAGATACGCAGTATTTT.

In this sample, this clonotype turned up many times. This chain uses TRBV7-2 with TRBJ1-2; D gene uncertain. Germline-derived CDR1 and CDR2 are SGHTA and FQGNSA. Trimming left V 6 bases short and J 8 bases short, with 16 bases between. This CDR3 has 13 residues. DNA of the CDR3: TGTGCCAGCAGACCGGACGGGCGATGGGGCTACACCTTC. This sequence encodes CASRPDGRWGYTF.

The sample holds many counts of this clonotype. The V and J genes are TRBV12-3 or TRBV12-4 and TRBJ2-5; maybe TRBD1 (5 bases). The CDR3 loop spans 16 amino acids. V was trimmed by 5 bases and J by 4 bases, leaving 20 bases between them. CDR3 sequence: CASSPPSHPQGETQYF. The CDR3 DNA follows: TGTGCCAGCAGTCCCCCCTCGCATCCCCAGGGAGAGACCCAGTACTTC.

This clonotype occurred many times. The rearrangement uses TRBV6-5 and TRBJ1-2, with D hard to call. Germline lookup yields CDR1 MNHEY and CDR2 SVGAGI. V shed 6 bases and J shed 2 bases, with 10 bases lying between them. CDR3 length equals 13 residues. CDR3 DNA: TGTGCCAGCAGCTCGACGGGAAACTATGGCTACACCTTC. It yields the protein CASSSTGNYGYTF.

In its sample, this clonotype was seen many times. CDR3 sequence (DNA): TGTGCCAGCAGCCTTGACAGGGAAACTGAAGCTTTCTTT. Amino acid sequence: CASSLDRETEAFF. The rearrangement joins TRBV7-3 to TRBJ1-1; 7 nucleotides line up with TRBD1. CDR1 is SGHTA and CDR2 is FQGTGA in the germline V gene. This CDR3 region has 13 residues. V gave up 5 bases and J gave up 5 bases; unmatched junction bases: 5.

The chain links TRBV7-3 to TRBJ2-2; tentatively, D is TRBD2 (6 bases). Germline V CDR1 and CDR2: SGHTA, FQGTGA. The CDR3 is 16 amino acids. Trimming stripped 0 bases from V and 6 bases from J, with 14 bases between. The CDR3 sequence is CASSLTFGGGAGELFF. CDR3 sequence (DNA): TGTGCCAGCAGCTTAACGTTCGGGGGTGGTGCCGGGGAGCTGTTTTTT.

This clonotype was seen more than once but under ten times. CDR3 residues: CASSTLEGEETQYF. DNA for the CDR3: TGTGCCAGCAGCACCCTTGAGGGGGAAGAGACCCAGTACTTC. V and J are TRBV21-1 and TRBJ2-5; the listed D gene, TRBD1, was not tested against the DNA. TRBV21-1 is a pseudogene locus. The CDR3 length is 14 residues.

The chain links TRBV18 to TRBJ2-1; no clear D. The germline gives CDR1 KGHSH, CDR2 LQKENI. The CDR3 is 15 amino acids. V gave up 0 bases and J gave up 3 bases, with 9 bases separating them. The CDR3 DNA reads as TGTGCCAGCTCACCACCCGACGGAAACTACAATGAGCAGTTCTTC. Its protein product is CASSPPDGNYNEQFF.

This clonotype was counted many times. The chain joins TRBV18 to TRBJ1-2; tentative D call: TRBD1 (5 bases). Trimming shortened V by 3 bases and J by 5 bases, and 10 bases separated the two germline ends. The CDR3 covers 13 residues. CDR1 KGHSH and CDR2 LQKENI come from the germline V gene. CDR3 nucleotide sequence: TGTGCCAGCTCACCTGACGGGGGTTATGGCTACACCTTC. Encoded protein: CASSPDGGYGYTF.

This clonotype has more than one count but fewer than ten. The rearrangement links TRBV5-1 to TRBJ2-5; D possibly corresponds to TRBD1 (5 bases). The CDR3 runs to 13 residues. CDR1 and CDR2 from the germline V gene are SGHRS and YFSETQ. Trimming took off 2 bases at V and 5 bases at J, with 10 bases between the two ends. CDR3 loop: CASSFTTGETQYF. CDR3 DNA: TGCGCCAGCAGCTTTACCACAGGCGAGACCCAGTACTTC.

This clonotype occurred many times. This chain joins TRBV20-1 and TRBJ1-1; tentatively, D is TRBD1 (5 bases). The CDR3 covers 12 residues. CDR1 is DFQATT and CDR2 is SNEGSKA in the germline V gene (reference sequence). V dropped 1 base and J dropped 11 bases, with 14 bases sitting between them. CDR3 region: CSARGGAEVAFF. CDR3 coding DNA: TGCAGTGCTAGAGGAGGGGCCGAGGTGGCTTTCTTT.

The chain carries TRBV27 and TRBJ2-3, with D possibly being TRBD2 (5 bases). Trimming cost V 7 bases and J 2 bases, with 19 bases left between them. This CDR3 comprises 16 residues. The V gene's germline CDR1 is MNHEY and CDR2 SMNVEV (reference sequence). CDR3 coding DNA: TGTGCCAGCACCCCCTCGGGCCGGGGTAACACAGATACGCAGTATTTT. Translated, it gives CASTPSGRGNTDTQYF.

This clonotype was seen repeatedly, ten times or more. V usage is TRBV27 and J usage is TRBJ2-3; no clear D gene. V lost 6 bases and J lost 0, with 10 bases in between. This CDR3 has 14 residues. CDR1 is MNHEY and CDR2 is SMNVEV in the germline V gene (reference sequence). CDR3 DNA sequence: TGTGCCAGCAGGCTAAGCGTAAGCACAGATACGCAGTATTTT. Translated: CASRLSVSTDTQYF.

This rearrangement joins TRBV6-5 to TRBJ2-3; D tentatively fits TRBD1 or TRBD2 (5 bases each). V was clipped by 2 bases and J by 9 bases, with 9 bases between them. The germline CDR1 and CDR2 sequences are MNHEY and SVGAGI. This CDR3 region has 12 residues. CDR3 in DNA: TGTGCCAGCAGTTACGGGGGAAGGACGCAGTATTTT. It specifies CASSYGGRTQYF.

This clonotype was observed a handful of times. This rearrangement joins TRBV18 to TRBJ2-1, with TRBD1 as a possible D gene (5 bases). In germline, CDR1 is KGHSH, CDR2 LQKENI. V was shortened by 2 bases and J by 9 bases, with 8 bases between the two germline ends. CDR3 length: 12 residues. The DNA of the CDR3 is TGTGCCAGCTCACCAGGGGCGGTTGAGCAGTTCTTC. This codes for CASSPGAVEQFF. The full variable domain, rest sourced from reference TRBV18 and TRBJ2-1, is NAGVMQNPRHLVRRRGQEARLRCSPMKGHSHVYWYRQLPEEGLKFMVYLQKENIIDESGMPKERFSAEFPKEGPSILRIQQVVRGDSAAYFCASSPGAVEQFFGPGTRLTVL.

This clonotype was detected ten times or more. This chain joins TRBV5-6 and TRBJ1-1; D remains ambiguous. Germline values: CDR1 SGHDT, CDR2 YYEEEE. This CDR3 contains 15 residues. V lost 0 bases and J 1 base, leaving 10 bases between the germline ends. The CDR3 DNA reads TGTGCCAGCAGCTTGGGACGGAAGGCGAACACTGAAGCTTTCTTT. Protein product: CASSLGRKANTEAFF.

This clonotype appeared a few times. The CDR3 region is CASSTTLQNDQPQHF. In DNA, the CDR3 is TGTGCCAGTAGTACGACACTGCAAAACGATCAGCCCCAGCATTTT. This sequence joins TRBV19 and TRBJ1-5, with D hard to call. CDR3 length: 15 amino acids. V was shortened by 4 bases and J by 5 bases, with 15 bases between the two germline ends. Germline V gives CDR1 LNHDA, CDR2 SQIVND (reference sequence).

The V gene is TRBV10-3, the J gene TRBJ2-6, with a weak D call TRBD2 (6 bases). Trimming cost V 9 bases and J 3 bases, with 6 bases left between them. The CDR3 is 12 amino acids. The germline V gene encodes CDR1 ENHRY and CDR2 SYGVKD. The CDR3 DNA sequence: TGTGCCATTAGCGGTGGGGCCAACGTCCTGACTTTC. It is translated as CAISGGANVLTF.

This clonotype has a handful of counts. V and J are TRBV2 and TRBJ1-6; 9 bases fit TRBD1. The germline V gene has CDR1 SNHLY and CDR2 FYNNEI. The V gene end was trimmed by 10 bases and the J gene end by 8 bases; junction bases not matched to a gene: 6. This CDR3 is built from 13 residues. The CDR3 here is CATHGQGHSPLHF. CDR3 nucleotide sequence: TGTGCCACCCATGGACAGGGGCATTCACCCCTCCACTTT. The variable domain in full, completed from reference TRBV2 and TRBJ1-6, reads EPEVTQTPSHQVTQMGQEVILRCVPISNHLYFYWYRQILGQKVEFLVSFYNNEISEKSEIFDDQFSVERPDGSNFTLKIRSTKLEDSAMYFCATHGQGHSPLHFGNGTRLTVT.

V gene TRBV29-1 combines with J gene TRBJ2-5, with D perhaps TRBD1 (8 bases). Germline CDR1 SQVTM, CDR2 ANQGSEA. V shed 7 bases and J shed 5 bases, with 14 bases lying between them. The CDR3 is 12 residues long. The CDR3 coding sequence is TGCAGCGGGACAGGGAGGGAGGAGACCCAGTACTTC. The encoded protein is CSGTGREETQYF.

This clonotype showed up just a few times. The chain recombines TRBV7-9 with TRBJ1-3, with D maybe TRBD1 (5 bases). V was shortened by 5 bases and J by 0 bases, with 11 bases between the two germline ends. There are 15 residues in the CDR3. CDR1 and CDR2 from the germline V gene are SEHNR and FQNEAQ (reference sequence). CDR3 bases: TGTGCCAGCAGCCGGGACCCAAGCTCTGGAAACACCATATATTTT. Translated, it gives CASSRDPSSGNTIYF.

Only a few counts were recorded for this clonotype. This sequence joins TRBV20-1 and TRBJ2-1; D unresolved. Germline V gene sequence: CDR1 DFQATT, CDR2 SNEGSKA (reference sequence). The V gene lost 2 bases and the J gene lost 4 bases, with 12 bases spanning the gap. This CDR3 is 14 amino acids long. CDR3 amino acids: CSARSVDRYNEQFF. DNA of the CDR3: TGCAGTGCTAGATCCGTCGACCGGTACAATGAGCAGTTCTTC.

This clonotype came up many times. V usage is TRBV7-2 and J usage is TRBJ2-3; D not certain. The germline V gene encodes CDR1 SGHTA and CDR2 FQGNSA. Trimming left V 5 bases short and J 2 bases short, with 5 bases between. This CDR3 has 12 amino acids. The chain's CDR3 is CASSPYTDTQYF. CDR3 nucleotides: TGTGCCAGCAGCCCCTACACAGATACGCAGTATTTT.

This clonotype was observed once. This may arise from a read error, as a much more abundant clone is one base away. The chain has TRBV5-1 and TRBJ2-1; D could derive from TRBD1 or TRBD2 (8 bases each). CDR1 is SGHRS, CDR2 YFSETQ, per germline. The CDR3 has 17 residues. The ends were cut back, 3 bases at V and 13 bases at J, with 29 bases in the middle. CDR3 protein: CASSSPQGATSEETQFF. CDR3 nucleotide sequence: TGCGCCAGCAGCTCACCGCAGGGGGCGACTAGCGAAGAGACCCAGTTCTTC. The variable domain in full, completed from reference TRBV5-1 and TRBJ2-1, reads KAGVTQTPRYLIKTRGQQVTLSCSPISGHRSVSWYQQTPGQGLQFLFEYFSETQRNKGNFPGRFSGRQFSNSRSEMNVSTLELGDSALYLCASSSPQGATSEETQFFGPGTRLTVL.

The V gene is TRBV7-2, the J gene TRBJ2-5; the D gene is possibly TRBD1 (5 bases). CDR3 size: 14 residues. Germline lookup yields CDR1 SGHTA and CDR2 FQGNSA. Trimming stripped 5 bases from V and 2 bases from J, with 12 bases between. CDR3 loop: CASSATGLQETQYF. The CDR3 DNA follows: TGTGCCAGCAGCGCCACAGGATTACAAGAGACCCAGTACTTC. The whole variable domain, remainder taken from reference TRBV7-2 and TRBJ2-5, is GAGVSQSPSNKVTEKGKDVELRCDPISGHTALYWYRQSLGQGLEFLIYFQGNSAPDKSGLPSDRFSAERTGGSVSTLTIQRTQQEDSAVYLCASSATGLQETQYFGPGTRLLVL.